This T cell receptor beta chain was captured by sequencing in a study of blood T cell repertoires in COVID-19. In the study overall: Researchers got acute and convalescent COVID-19 samples from the United States, Italy and Spain. Sources were T cells, B-cell-depleted T cells, or PBMCs; the material itself was cDNA or gDNA.

Study processing details: Estimated nucleated cell counts came from reference gene primer amplification. Sequenced by immunoSEQ multiplex PCR; TCRdb stores in-frame clones only, minus some. V, J and clone size reflect that table, while D and trimming were determined from the DNA. The sample lists 50,000 to 65,000 clones, around nine tenths seen once, with less than 5% in the top ten. From germline, CDR1 is MNHEY and CDR2 SVGEGT. V gave up 6 bases and J gave up 3 bases, with 6 bases separating them. The CDR3 totals 12 residues. Source material: peripheral blood. This chain connects TRBV6-2 or TRBV6-3 to TRBJ2-1; no definite D call. The sequence was obtained from a man between 60 and 75 years old with acute or convalescent COVID-19. The CDR3 nucleotides are TGTGCCAGCAGCCCTTACTACAATGAGCAGTTCTTC. Encoded protein: CASSPYYNEQFF.